This TCR beta chain was profiled in a study of regulatory T cells in long-lasting Graves disease. Notes on the study in general: TRBV28, TRBJ1-2 and TRBJ2-5 emerged as the favored segments in persistent disease. Newly diagnosed Graves' patients had higher TCR diversity than persistent ones.

iRepertoire HTBI primers and Arm-PCR of CDR3 regions built TCR beta libraries. TCRdb called the multiplex PCR reads again in MiXCR, with one record for every CDR3 protein. The sample shows about 500,000 distinct CDR3 sequences, approximately 12% of them seen only once. The CDR3 is 16 residues long. Germline CDR1 reads SGHNT; CDR2 reads YYREEE (reference sequence). V was pared by 0 bases and J by 5 bases, with 10 bases of the junction left unmatched. Time point indicated: newly diagnosed GD, antithyroid drugs for less than 3 months. The TCR library was made from RNA that had been extracted from PBMCs in TRIzol. This clonotype appeared a few times. What it binds is unknown. This sample was shared with a second study, whose subject was T cells in Graves' hyperthyroidism and ophthalmopathy. That report adds: An initial round of RT-PCR targeting the TCR CDR3 relied on the HTBI primer set.

The sample in question was peripheral blood mononuclear cells (PBMCs), obtained at new diagnosis, from a patient treated with antithyroid drugs. The sequence was collected from a woman aged 25 to 39 with Graves disease. This chain uses TRBV5-4 with TRBJ2-7, with TRBD2 matching over 8 bases. In nucleotides, the CDR3 is TGTGCCAGCAGCTTGGGCGTGGGACTAGTTCTCGACGAGCAGTACTTC. The encoded protein is CASSLGVGLVLDEQYF.